This T cell receptor beta chain comes out of a study of technical replicates of blood from a handful of donors. Some clones are missing from TCRdb's copy, which holds only in-frame ones; the method was immunoSEQ multiplex PCR. The sample holds approximately 18,000 clones, 82% seen once. The germline V gene has CDR1 SNHLY and CDR2 FYNNEI. The CDR3 runs to 14 residues. V lost 7 bases, J lost 3 bases, and 14 bases lay in between. This TCR came from a human donor in good health. Some clones in this sample may be carry-over from other donors' samples. Sequencing used PBMCs. The chain couples TRBV2 to TRBJ2-3; no definite D call. CDR3 nucleotides: TGTGCCAGCAAGCTAGATCCTACGACAGATACGCAGTATTTT. Protein sequence: CASKLDPTTDTQYF.